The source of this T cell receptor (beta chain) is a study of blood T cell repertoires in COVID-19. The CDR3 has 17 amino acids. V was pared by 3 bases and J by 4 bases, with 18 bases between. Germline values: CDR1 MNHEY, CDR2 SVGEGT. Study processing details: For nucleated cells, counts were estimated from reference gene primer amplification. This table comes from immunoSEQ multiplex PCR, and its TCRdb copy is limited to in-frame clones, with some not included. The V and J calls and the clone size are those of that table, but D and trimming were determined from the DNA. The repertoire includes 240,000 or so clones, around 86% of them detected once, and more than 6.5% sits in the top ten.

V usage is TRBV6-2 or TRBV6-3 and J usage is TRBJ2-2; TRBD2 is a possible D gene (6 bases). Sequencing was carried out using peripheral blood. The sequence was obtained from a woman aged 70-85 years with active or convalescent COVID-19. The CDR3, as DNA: TGTGCCAGCAGTTATAGGGCAAAAGCGGGCAGCACCGGGGAGCTGTTTTTT. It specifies CASSYRAKAGSTGELFF.